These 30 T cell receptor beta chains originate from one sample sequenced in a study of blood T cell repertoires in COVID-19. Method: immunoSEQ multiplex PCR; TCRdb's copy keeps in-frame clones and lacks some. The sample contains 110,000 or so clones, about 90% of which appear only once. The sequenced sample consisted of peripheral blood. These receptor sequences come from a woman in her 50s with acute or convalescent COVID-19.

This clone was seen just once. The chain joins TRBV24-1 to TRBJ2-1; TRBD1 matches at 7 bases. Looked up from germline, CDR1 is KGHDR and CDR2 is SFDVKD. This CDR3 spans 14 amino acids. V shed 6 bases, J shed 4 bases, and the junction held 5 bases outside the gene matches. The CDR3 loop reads CATSLQGEYNEQFF. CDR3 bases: TGTGCCACCAGTTTGCAGGGGGAATACAATGAGCAGTTCTTC.

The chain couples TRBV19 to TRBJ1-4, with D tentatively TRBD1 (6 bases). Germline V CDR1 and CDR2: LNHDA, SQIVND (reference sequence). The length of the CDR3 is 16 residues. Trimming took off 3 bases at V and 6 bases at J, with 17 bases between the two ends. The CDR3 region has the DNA TGTGCCAGTAGTATCAAAGGCAGGGGCATAGATGAAAAACTGTTTTTT. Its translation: CASSIKGRGIDEKLFF.

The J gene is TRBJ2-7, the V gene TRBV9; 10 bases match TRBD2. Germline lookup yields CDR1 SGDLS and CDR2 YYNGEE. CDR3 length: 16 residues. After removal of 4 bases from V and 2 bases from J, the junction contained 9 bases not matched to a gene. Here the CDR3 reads CASSPQTSGPAYEQYF. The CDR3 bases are TGTGCCAGCAGCCCACAGACTAGCGGGCCAGCCTACGAGCAGTACTTC.

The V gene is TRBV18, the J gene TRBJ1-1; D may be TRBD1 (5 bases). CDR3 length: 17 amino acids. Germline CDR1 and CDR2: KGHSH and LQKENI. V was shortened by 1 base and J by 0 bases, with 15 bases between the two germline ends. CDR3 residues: CASSPHMQGAMNTEAFF. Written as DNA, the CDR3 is TGTGCCAGCTCACCACATATGCAAGGGGCGATGAACACTGAAGCTTTCTTT.

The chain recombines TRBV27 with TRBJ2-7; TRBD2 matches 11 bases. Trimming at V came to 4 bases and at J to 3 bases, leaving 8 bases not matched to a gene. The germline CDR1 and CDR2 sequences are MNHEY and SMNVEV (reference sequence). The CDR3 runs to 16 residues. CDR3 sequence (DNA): TGTGCCAGCAGTTCTAGCCGGGGACTAGCGGTCTACGAGCAGTACTTC. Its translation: CASSSSRGLAVYEQYF.

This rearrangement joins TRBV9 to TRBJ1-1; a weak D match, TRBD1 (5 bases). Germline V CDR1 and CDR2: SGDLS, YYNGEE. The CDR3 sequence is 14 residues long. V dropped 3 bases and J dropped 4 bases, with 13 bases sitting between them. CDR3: CASSEDPGGTEAFF. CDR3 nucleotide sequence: TGTGCCAGCAGCGAAGATCCGGGGGGCACTGAAGCTTTCTTT.

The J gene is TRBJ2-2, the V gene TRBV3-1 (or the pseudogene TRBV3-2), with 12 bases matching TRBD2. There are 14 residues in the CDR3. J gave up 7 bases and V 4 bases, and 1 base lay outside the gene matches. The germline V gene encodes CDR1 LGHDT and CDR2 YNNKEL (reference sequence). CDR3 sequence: CASSRTSGNGELFF. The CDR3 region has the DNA TGTGCCAGCAGCCGGACTAGCGGGAACGGGGAGCTGTTTTTT.

This CDR3 reads CASWSLSQGYTF. The CDR3 nucleotides are TGTGCCAGCTGGAGTTTGTCCCAGGGCTACACCTTC. This chain connects TRBV12-3 or TRBV12-4 to TRBJ1-2; D unclear. V lost 8 bases and J 8 bases, leaving 15 bases between the germline ends. The CDR3 has 12 residues.

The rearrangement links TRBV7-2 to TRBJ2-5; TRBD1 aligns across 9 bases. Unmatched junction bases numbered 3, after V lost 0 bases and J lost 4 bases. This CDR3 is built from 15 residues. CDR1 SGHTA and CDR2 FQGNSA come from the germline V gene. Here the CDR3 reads CASSLALTGGETQYF. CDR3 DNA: TGTGCCAGCAGCTTAGCCCTGACAGGGGGAGAGACCCAGTACTTC.

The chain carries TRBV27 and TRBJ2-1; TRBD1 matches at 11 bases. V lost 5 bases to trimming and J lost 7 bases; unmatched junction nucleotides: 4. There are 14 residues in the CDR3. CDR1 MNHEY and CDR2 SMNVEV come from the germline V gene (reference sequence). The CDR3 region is CASSTRDRGNEQFF. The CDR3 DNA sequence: TGTGCCAGCAGTACCCGGGACAGGGGGAATGAGCAGTTCTTC.

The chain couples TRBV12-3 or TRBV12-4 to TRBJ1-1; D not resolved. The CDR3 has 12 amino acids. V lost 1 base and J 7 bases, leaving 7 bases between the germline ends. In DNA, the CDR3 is TGTGCCAGCAGTTTAGTCTCGGGTGAAGCTTTCTTT. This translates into CASSLVSGEAFF.

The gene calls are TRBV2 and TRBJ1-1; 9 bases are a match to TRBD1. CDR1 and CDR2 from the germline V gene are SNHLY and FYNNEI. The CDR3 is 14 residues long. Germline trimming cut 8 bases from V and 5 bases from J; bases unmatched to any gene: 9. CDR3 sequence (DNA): TGTGCCAGCTCCGATGGGACAGGGTGGACTGAAGCTTTCTTT. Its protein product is CASSDGTGWTEAFF. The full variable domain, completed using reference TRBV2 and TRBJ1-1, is EPEVTQTPSHQVTQMGQEVILRCVPISNHLYFYWYRQILGQKVEFLVSFYNNEISEKSEIFDDQFSVERPDGSNFTLKIRSTKLEDSAMYFCASSDGTGWTEAFFGQGTRLTVV.

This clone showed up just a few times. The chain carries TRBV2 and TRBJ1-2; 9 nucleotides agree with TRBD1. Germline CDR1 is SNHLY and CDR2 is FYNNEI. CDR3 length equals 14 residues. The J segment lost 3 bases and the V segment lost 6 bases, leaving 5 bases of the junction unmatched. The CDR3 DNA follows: TGTGCCAGCAGGGTGGGACAGGGCCACTATGGCTACACCTTC. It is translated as CASRVGQGHYGYTF.

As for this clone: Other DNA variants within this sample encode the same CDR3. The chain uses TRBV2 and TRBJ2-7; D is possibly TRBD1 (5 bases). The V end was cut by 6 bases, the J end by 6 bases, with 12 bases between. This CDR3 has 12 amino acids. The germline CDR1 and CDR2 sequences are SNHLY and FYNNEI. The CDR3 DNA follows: TGTGCCAGCAGACAGGATCTGGGCGAGCAGTACTTC. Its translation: CASRQDLGEQYF.

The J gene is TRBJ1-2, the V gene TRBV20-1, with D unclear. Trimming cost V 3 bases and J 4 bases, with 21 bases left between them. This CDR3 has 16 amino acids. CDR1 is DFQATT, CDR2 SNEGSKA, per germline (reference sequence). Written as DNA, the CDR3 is TGCAGTGCTAGTAGCGCCTCGAGCTGGCCTGGCTATGGCTACACCTTC. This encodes CSASSASSWPGYGYTF.

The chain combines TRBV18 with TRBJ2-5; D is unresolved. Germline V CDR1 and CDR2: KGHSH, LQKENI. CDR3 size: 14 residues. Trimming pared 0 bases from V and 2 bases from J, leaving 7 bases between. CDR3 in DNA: TGTGCCAGCTCACCACCGGCCGTGCAAGAGACCCAGTACTTC. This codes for CASSPPAVQETQYF.

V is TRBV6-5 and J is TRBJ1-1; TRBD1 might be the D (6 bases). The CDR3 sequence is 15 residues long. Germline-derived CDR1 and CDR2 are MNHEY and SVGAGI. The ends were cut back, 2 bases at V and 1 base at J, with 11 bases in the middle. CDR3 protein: CASSYGGQTNTEAFF. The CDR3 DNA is TGTGCCAGCAGTTACGGCGGACAGACGAACACTGAAGCTTTCTTT.

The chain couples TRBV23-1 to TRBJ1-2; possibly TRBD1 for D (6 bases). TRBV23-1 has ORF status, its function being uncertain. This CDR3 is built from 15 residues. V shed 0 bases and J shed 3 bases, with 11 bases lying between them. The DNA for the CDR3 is TGCGCCAGCAGTCAATCTAGGGGGTTTTACTATGGCTACACCTTC. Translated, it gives CASSQSRGFYYGYTF.

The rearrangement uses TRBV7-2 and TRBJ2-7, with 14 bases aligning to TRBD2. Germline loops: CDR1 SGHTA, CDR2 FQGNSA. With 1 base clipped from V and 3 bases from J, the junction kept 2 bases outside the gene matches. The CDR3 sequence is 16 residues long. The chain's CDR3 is CASSLGLAGGNYEQYF. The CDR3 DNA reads TGTGCCAGCAGCTTAGGACTAGCGGGGGGGAACTACGAGCAGTACTTC. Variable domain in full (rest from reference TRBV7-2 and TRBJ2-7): GAGVSQSPSNKVTEKGKDVELRCDPISGHTALYWYRQSLGQGLEFLIYFQGNSAPDKSGLPSDRFSAERTGGSVSTLTIQRTQQEDSAVYLCASSLGLAGGNYEQYFGPGTRLTVT.

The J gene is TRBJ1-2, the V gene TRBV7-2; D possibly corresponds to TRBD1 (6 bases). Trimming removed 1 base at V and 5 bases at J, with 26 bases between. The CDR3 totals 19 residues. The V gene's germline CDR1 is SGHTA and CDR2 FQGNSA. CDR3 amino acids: CASSLGPGGRHNSTYGYTF. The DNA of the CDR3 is TGTGCCAGCAGCTTAGGCCCCGGGGGGCGGCACAACTCTACTTATGGCTACACCTTC.

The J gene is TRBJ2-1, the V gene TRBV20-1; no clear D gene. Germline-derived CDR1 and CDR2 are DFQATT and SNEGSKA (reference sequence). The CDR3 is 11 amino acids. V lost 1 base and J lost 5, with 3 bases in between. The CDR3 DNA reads TGCAGTGCTAGAGCTGACAATGAGCAGTTCTTC. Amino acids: CSARADNEQFF.

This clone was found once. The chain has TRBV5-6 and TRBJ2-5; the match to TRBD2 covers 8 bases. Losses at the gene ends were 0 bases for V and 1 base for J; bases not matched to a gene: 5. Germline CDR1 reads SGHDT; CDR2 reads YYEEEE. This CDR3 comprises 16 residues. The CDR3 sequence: CASSLAGRGAQETQYF. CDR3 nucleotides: TGTGCCAGCAGCTTGGCAGGGCGGGGGGCCCAAGAGACCCAGTACTTC. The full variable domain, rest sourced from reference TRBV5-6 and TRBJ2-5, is DAGVTQSPTHLIKTRGQQVTLRCSPKSGHDTVSWYQQALGQGPQFIFQYYEEEERQRGNFPDRFSGHQFPNYSSELNVNALLLGDSALYLCASSLAGRGAQETQYFGPGTRLLVL.

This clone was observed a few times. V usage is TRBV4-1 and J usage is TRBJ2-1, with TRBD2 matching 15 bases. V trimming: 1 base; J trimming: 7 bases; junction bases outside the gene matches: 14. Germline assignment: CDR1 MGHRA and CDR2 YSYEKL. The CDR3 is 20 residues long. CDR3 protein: CASSQAPRTSGRAIGNEQFF. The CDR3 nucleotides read TGCGCCAGCAGCCAAGCTCCAAGGACTAGCGGGAGGGCCATTGGAAATGAGCAGTTCTTC.

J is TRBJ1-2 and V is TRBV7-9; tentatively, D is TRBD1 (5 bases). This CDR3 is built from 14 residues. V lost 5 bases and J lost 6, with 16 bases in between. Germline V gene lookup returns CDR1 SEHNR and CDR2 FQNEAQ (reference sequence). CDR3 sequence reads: CASSPGLGKDGYTF. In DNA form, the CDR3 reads TGTGCCAGCAGCCCAGGGTTAGGAAAGGATGGCTACACCTTC.

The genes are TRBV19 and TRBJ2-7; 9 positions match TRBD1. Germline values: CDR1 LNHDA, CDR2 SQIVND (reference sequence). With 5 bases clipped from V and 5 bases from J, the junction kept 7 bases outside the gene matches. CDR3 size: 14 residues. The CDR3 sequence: CASSWTGAVDEQYF. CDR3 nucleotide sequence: TGTGCCAGTAGTTGGACAGGGGCCGTGGACGAGCAGTACTTC. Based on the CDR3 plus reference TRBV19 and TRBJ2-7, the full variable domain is DGGITQSPKYLFRKEGQNVTLSCEQNLNHDAMYWYRQDPGQGLRLIYYSQIVNDFQKGDIAEGYSVSREKKESFPLTVTSAQKNPTAFYLCASSWTGAVDEQYFGPGTRLTVT.

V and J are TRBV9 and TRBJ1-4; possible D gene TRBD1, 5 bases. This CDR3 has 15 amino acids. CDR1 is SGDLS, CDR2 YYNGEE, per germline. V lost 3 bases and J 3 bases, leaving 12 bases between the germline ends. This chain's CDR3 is CASSAGGGANEKLFF. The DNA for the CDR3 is TGTGCCAGCAGCGCCGGTGGGGGGGCTAATGAAAAACTGTTTTTT.

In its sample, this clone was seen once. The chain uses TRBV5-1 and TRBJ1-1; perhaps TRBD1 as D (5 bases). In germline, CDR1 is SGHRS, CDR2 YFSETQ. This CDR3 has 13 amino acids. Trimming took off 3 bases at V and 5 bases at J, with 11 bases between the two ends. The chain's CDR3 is CASSSTGETEAFF. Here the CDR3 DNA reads TGCGCCAGCAGCTCTACAGGTGAAACTGAAGCTTTCTTT.

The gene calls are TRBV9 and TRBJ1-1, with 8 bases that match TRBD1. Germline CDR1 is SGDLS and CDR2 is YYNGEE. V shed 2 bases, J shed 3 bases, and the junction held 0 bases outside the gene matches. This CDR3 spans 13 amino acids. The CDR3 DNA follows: TGTGCCAGCAGCGTGGGACAGGACACTGAAGCTTTCTTT. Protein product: CASSVGQDTEAFF.

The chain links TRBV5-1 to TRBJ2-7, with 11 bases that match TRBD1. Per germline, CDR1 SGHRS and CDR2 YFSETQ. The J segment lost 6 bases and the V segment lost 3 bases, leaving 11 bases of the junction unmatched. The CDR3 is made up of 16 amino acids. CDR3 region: CASSYTPGQGVGEQYF. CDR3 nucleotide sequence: TGCGCCAGCAGCTATACTCCGGGACAGGGGGTTGGCGAGCAGTACTTC.

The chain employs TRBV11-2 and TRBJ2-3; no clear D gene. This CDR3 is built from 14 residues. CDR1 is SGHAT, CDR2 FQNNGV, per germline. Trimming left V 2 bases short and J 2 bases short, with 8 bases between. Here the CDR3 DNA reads TGTGCCAGCAGCTTAAATTACATCACAGATACGCAGTATTTT. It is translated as CASSLNYITDTQYF.